This entry lists 14 T cell receptor beta chains sequenced from one sample in a study of immune cell composition in non-small cell lung cancer. Generated by immunoSEQ multiplex PCR, the TCRdb table keeps only in-frame clones and is missing some. The sample has nearly 10,000 clones; 60% to 80% are singletons. Sequenced input: lung tumor tissue. The source of these receptors is a human donor with non-small cell lung cancer.

The CDR3 sequence is CASSLVGTDRTDTQYF. CDR3 sequence (DNA): TGTGCCAGCAGCTTAGTTGGGACAGACCGCACAGATACGCAGTATTTT. This sequence joins TRBV11-2 and TRBJ2-3; 7 bases are a match to TRBD1. The ends lost 1 base at V and 1 base at J; junction bases unmatched: 5. Germline-derived CDR1 and CDR2 are SGHAT and FQNNGV. This CDR3 is built from 16 residues.

In its sample, this clone was seen a few times. The genes are TRBV9 and TRBJ2-3; D possibly corresponds to TRBD1 (6 bases). The CDR3 is 15 amino acids. Germline values: CDR1 SGDLS, CDR2 YYNGEE. Trimming pared 7 bases from V and 4 bases from J, leaving 19 bases between. This chain's CDR3 is CASGSMTGPADTQYF. The CDR3, as DNA: TGTGCCAGCGGATCGATGACAGGTCCGGCAGATACGCAGTATTTT.

This chain links TRBV5-6 with TRBJ2-2; the D gene is possibly TRBD1 (5 bases). The V gene's germline CDR1 is SGHDT and CDR2 YYEEEE. The CDR3 is 16 amino acids. Trimming cost V 4 bases and J 0 bases, with 13 bases left between them. This CDR3 reads CASSIDSFPNTGELFF. The CDR3, as DNA: TGTGCCAGCAGCATAGACAGTTTTCCGAACACCGGGGAGCTGTTTTTT.

CDR3 in DNA: TGTGCCAGCCGGACCTCATACCAAACGGGGGGCCCTAATAGCAATCAGCCCCAGCATTTT. As protein: CASRTSYQTGGPNSNQPQHF. V and J are TRBV19 and TRBJ1-5; TRBD1 might be the D (6 bases). Germline V lookup: CDR1 LNHDA, CDR2 SQIVND (reference sequence). Deletions cut 9 bases from V and 0 bases from J, with 30 bases between. The CDR3 totals 20 residues.

The rearrangement joins TRBV27 to TRBJ2-3; unclear D gene. The CDR3 is 11 residues long. Germline V gene lookup returns CDR1 MNHEY and CDR2 SMNVEV (reference sequence). Trimming removed 5 bases from V and 6 bases from J, with 6 bases in between. In DNA, the CDR3 is TGTGCCAGCAGTAAACTGGATACGCAGTATTTT. Translated, it gives CASSKLDTQYF.

The chain combines TRBV7-8 with TRBJ2-7; D is uncertain. Looked up from germline, CDR1 is SGHVS and CDR2 is FQNEAQ. This CDR3 comprises 12 residues. V dropped 3 bases and J dropped 5 bases, with 8 bases sitting between them. The CDR3 DNA reads TGTGCCAGCAGCTTTGGGGTGGACGAGCAGTACTTC. Amino acid sequence: CASSFGVDEQYF. The full variable domain, completed using reference TRBV7-8 and TRBJ2-7, is GAGVSQSPRYKVAKRGQDVALRCDPISGHVSLFWYQQALGQGPEFLTYFQNEAQLDKSGLPSDRFFAERPEGSVSTLKIQRTQQEDSAVYLCASSFGVDEQYFGPGTRLTVT.

This clone was picked up a small number of times. The J gene is TRBJ1-1, the V gene TRBV19; 8 bases are shared with TRBD1. Germline CDR1 and CDR2: LNHDA and SQIVND (reference sequence). Unmatched junction bases numbered 6, after V lost 5 bases and J lost 7 bases. CDR3 length: 13 amino acids. As DNA, the CDR3 is TGTGCCAGTAGTTCCCAGGGGGCTATTGAAGCTTTCTTT. Translated, it gives CASSSQGAIEAFF.

A word on this clone: The junction departs from the called germline gene at one end, perhaps through a read error. The sample has other DNA sequences that encode this CDR3 too. The rearrangement joins TRBV2 to TRBJ1-1; D is possibly TRBD1 (6 bases). CDR1 is SNHLY, CDR2 FYNNEI, per germline. CDR3 length: 14 residues. CDR3 loop: CASSGLQGSTEAFF. Written as DNA, the CDR3 is TGTGCCAGCAGTGGATTGCAGGGGAGCACTGAGGCTTTCTTT.

The chain carries TRBV2 and TRBJ2-2; 11 nucleotides line up with TRBD2. The CDR3 sequence is 16 residues long. The V gene end was trimmed by 4 bases and the J gene end by 5 bases; junction bases not matched to a gene: 6. CDR1 is SNHLY and CDR2 is FYNNEI in the germline V gene. The CDR3 spells CASSGLAGKGTGELFF. The CDR3 DNA sequence: TGTGCCAGCAGTGGACTAGCGGGGAAGGGGACCGGGGAGCTGTTTTTT.

The chain has TRBV2 and TRBJ2-1, with TRBD1 matching over 10 bases. CDR3 length: 15 amino acids. J lost 7 bases, V lost 6 bases, and 9 bases had no gene match. Germline V gene sequence: CDR1 SNHLY, CDR2 FYNNEI. Here the CDR3 reads CASRVGTGASNEQFF. In nucleotides, the CDR3 is TGTGCCAGCAGGGTGGGGACAGGGGCTAGTAATGAGCAGTTCTTC.

The genes are TRBV19 and TRBJ1-2, with a tentative D call TRBD1 (6 bases). The V gene lost 3 bases and the J gene lost 0 bases, with 14 bases spanning the gap. This CDR3 spans 16 amino acids. CDR1 is LNHDA and CDR2 is SQIVND in the germline V gene (reference sequence). For the CDR3, the DNA is TGTGCCAGTAGTATGAGTGGGACATGGACTAACTATGGCTACACCTTC. It yields the protein CASSMSGTWTNYGYTF.

The CDR3 DNA reads as TGTGCCAGCAGCCGGACTAGCGGGGGGCAAGAGACCCAGTACTTC. This gives the protein CASSRTSGGQETQYF. The chain combines TRBV4-2 with TRBJ2-5, with 14 positions matching TRBD2. The V gene's germline CDR1 is LGHNA and CDR2 YNFKEQ. The CDR3 consists of 15 residues. V was pared by 4 bases and J by 2 bases, with 0 bases of the junction left unmatched.

The J gene is TRBJ1-4, the V gene TRBV18, with no clear D. This CDR3 has 11 amino acids. V shed 3 bases and J shed 13 bases, with 9 bases lying between them. In germline, CDR1 is KGHSH, CDR2 LQKENI. The CDR3 region has the DNA TGTGCCAGCTCACCTGGGAGTGGACTGTTTTTT. Its protein product is CASSPGSGLFF.

This clone was detected a few times. This chain uses TRBV28 with TRBJ2-3; 8 nucleotides line up with TRBD2. This CDR3 comprises 13 residues. V was clipped by 9 bases and J by 2 bases; unmatched bases: 4. Germline CDR1 MDHEN, CDR2 SYDVKM. The DNA of the CDR3 is TGTGCCAGTACACTAGCGGCCACAGATACGCAGTATTTT. It encodes CASTLAATDTQYF.